The rows below give T cell receptor beta chains drawn from one sample of a study of regulatory T cells in long-lasting Graves disease. TCRdb re-called the multiplex PCR reads through MiXCR, storing one row per CDR3 protein. There are some 470,000 distinct CDR3 sequences in the sample; around a fifth occur only once, and 7% to 9% lies in the top ten. This specimen consisted of peripheral blood mononuclear cells (PBMCs), obtained when the disease was refractory, from a patient treated with antithyroid drugs. These receptors were taken from a female donor with Graves disease. The CDR3 runs from the conserved cysteine through the conserved F or W. Fields, in order: V gene, J gene, clone size, D gene, CDR3 protein, CDR3 DNA. D genes are given only for firm matches. Expanded clones are given a class, and other clones once, few, many or no size at all.

V gene: TRBV28
J gene: TRBJ2-6
clone size: many
D gene: NA
CDR3 protein: CASSSGSAGANVLTF
CDR3 DNA: TGTGCCAGCAGTTCAGGGTCCGCTGGGGCCAACGTCCTGACTTTC

V gene: TRBV7-6
J gene: TRBJ1-1
clone size: NA
D gene: TRBD1
CDR3 protein: CASSLASGTGGIEAFF
CDR3 DNA: TGTGCCAGCAGCTTAGCATCTGGGACAGGGGGAATTGAAGCTTTCTTT

V gene: TRBV20-1
J gene: TRBJ1-5
clone size: few
D gene: TRBD1
CDR3 protein: CSAGQGANLGNQPQHF
CDR3 DNA: TGCAGTGCAGGACAGGGGGCGAACCTAGGCAATCAGCCCCAGCATTTT

V gene: TRBV12-3/TRBV12-4
J gene: TRBJ1-5
clone size: many
D gene: TRBD1
CDR3 protein: CASSDPTGAGNQPQHF
CDR3 DNA: TGTGCCAGCAGCGACCCGACAGGGGCCGGCAATCAGCCCCAGCATTTT

V gene: TRBV7-3
J gene: TRBJ1-3
clone size: few
D gene: NA
CDR3 protein: CASNTRTAGCDTLYF
CDR3 DNA: TGTGCCAGCAATACCAGGACTGCTGGGTGCGACACCTTATATTTT

V gene: TRBV28
J gene: TRBJ1-2
clone size: many
D gene: NA
CDR3 protein: CASRKNRIYGYTF
CDR3 DNA: TGTGCCAGCAGAAAGAACAGGATCTATGGCTACACCTTC

V gene: TRBV5-1
J gene: TRBJ1-1
clone size: NA
D gene: NA
CDR3 protein: CASSLLGGWTEAFF
CDR3 DNA: TGCGCCAGCAGCTTGTTGGGGGGATGGACTGAAGCTTTCTTT

V gene: TRBV5-1
J gene: TRBJ2-5
clone size: few
D gene: TRBD2
CDR3 protein: CASSKGLADPYF
CDR3 DNA: TGCGCCAGCAGCAAGGGACTAGCGGACCCTTACTTC

V gene: TRBV7-6
J gene: TRBJ1-1
clone size: many
D gene: NA
CDR3 protein: CASSLGFEGYTEAFF
CDR3 DNA: TGTGCCAGCAGCTTGGGATTCGAGGGCTACACTGAAGCTTTCTTT

V gene: TRBV2
J gene: TRBJ2-3
clone size: NA
D gene: NA
CDR3 protein: CASTRETGDTQYF
CDR3 DNA: TGTGCCAGCACCCGTGAGACCGGGGATACGCAGTATTTT

V gene: TRBV6-1
J gene: TRBJ1-2
clone size: NA
D gene: NA
CDR3 protein: CASNWRTGNGYTF
CDR3 DNA: TGTGCCAGCAACTGGAGGACGGGGAATGGCTACACCTTC

V gene: TRBV4-3
J gene: TRBJ1-2
clone size: NA
D gene: NA
CDR3 protein: CASSQAPIYGVYGYTF
CDR3 DNA: TGCGCCAGCAGCCAAGCGCCGATATATGGCGTTTATGGCTACACCTTC

V gene: TRBV12-3/TRBV12-4
J gene: TRBJ1-2
clone size: many
D gene: NA
CDR3 protein: CASSLSAGYYGYTF
CDR3 DNA: TGTGCCAGCAGTTTATCGGCTGGGTACTATGGCTACACCTTC

V gene: TRBV15
J gene: TRBJ2-2
clone size: many
D gene: NA
CDR3 protein: CATSRDQVAGANGELFF
CDR3 DNA: TGTGCCACCAGCAGAGATCAGGTGGCAGGGGCGAACGGGGAGCTGTTTTTT

V gene: TRBV9
J gene: TRBJ2-5
clone size: few
D gene: TRBD2
CDR3 protein: CASSSALAEETQYF
CDR3 DNA: TGTGCCAGCAGCTCCGCACTAGCGGAAGAGACCCAGTACTTC

V gene: TRBV28
J gene: TRBJ2-4
clone size: many
D gene: TRBD1
CDR3 protein: CASSSIPGTAIAKNIQYF
CDR3 DNA: TGTGCCAGCAGCTCCATCCCCGGGACAGCCATAGCCAAAAACATTCAGTACTTC

V gene: TRBV2
J gene: TRBJ2-7
clone size: many
D gene: NA
CDR3 protein: CASSEAGGVGYEQYF
CDR3 DNA: TGTGCCAGCAGTGAAGCAGGGGGGGTCGGCTACGAGCAGTACTTC

V gene: TRBV7-3
J gene: TRBJ2-1
clone size: few
D gene: NA
CDR3 protein: CASSPGFSNEQFF
CDR3 DNA: TGTGCCAGCAGCCCAGGGTTCTCCAATGAGCAGTTCTTC

V gene: TRBV27
J gene: TRBJ2-7
clone size: NA
D gene: NA
CDR3 protein: CASGLRGDEQYF
CDR3 DNA: TGTGCCAGCGGCCTGAGAGGCGACGAGCAGTACTTC

V gene: TRBV11-3
J gene: TRBJ2-2
clone size: once
D gene: NA
CDR3 protein: CASSLSVPRDTGELFF
CDR3 DNA: TGTGCCAGCAGCTTGTCCGTTCCCAGGGACACCGGGGAGCTGTTTTTT